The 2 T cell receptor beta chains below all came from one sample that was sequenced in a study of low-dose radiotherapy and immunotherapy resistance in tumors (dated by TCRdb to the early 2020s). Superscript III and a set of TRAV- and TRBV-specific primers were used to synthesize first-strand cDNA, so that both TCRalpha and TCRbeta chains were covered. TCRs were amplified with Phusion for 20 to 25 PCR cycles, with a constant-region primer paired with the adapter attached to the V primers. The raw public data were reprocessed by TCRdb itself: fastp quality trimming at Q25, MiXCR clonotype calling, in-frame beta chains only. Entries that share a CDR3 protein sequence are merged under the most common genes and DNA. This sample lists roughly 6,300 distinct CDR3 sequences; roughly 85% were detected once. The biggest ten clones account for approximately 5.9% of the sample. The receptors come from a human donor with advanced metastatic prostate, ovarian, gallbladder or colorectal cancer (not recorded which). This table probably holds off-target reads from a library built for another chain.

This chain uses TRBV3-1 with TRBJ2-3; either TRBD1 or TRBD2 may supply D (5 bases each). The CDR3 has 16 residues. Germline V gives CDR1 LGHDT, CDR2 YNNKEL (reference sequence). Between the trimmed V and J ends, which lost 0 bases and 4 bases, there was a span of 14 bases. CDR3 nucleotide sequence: TGTGCCAGCAGCCAAGATCTATTTGAGGGGCCAGATACGCAGTATTTT. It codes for CASSQDLFEGPDTQYF.

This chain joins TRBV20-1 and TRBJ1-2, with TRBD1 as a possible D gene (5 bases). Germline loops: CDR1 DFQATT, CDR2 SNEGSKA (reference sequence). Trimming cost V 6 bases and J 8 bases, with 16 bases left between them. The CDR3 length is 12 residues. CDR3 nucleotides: TGCAGTGCGCCTTACAGGACTCGAGGCTACACCTTC. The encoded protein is CSAPYRTRGYTF.